This entry lists 29 T cell receptor beta chains sequenced from one sample in a study of long-term antiretroviral therapy in people with HIV. Runs used v3.0 of the immunoSEQ assay and were done at survey level. Sequencing was performed with immunoSEQ multiplex PCR; in TCRdb, only in-frame clones are kept and a portion is missing. This table holds about 23,000 clones, approximately 90% found once. Source: unsorted PBMCs, taken 0.6 years after starting antiretroviral therapy. Receptor source: a man in his 60s with HIV.

The table lists this clone with a count of one. One junction end disagrees with the germline gene, perhaps due to a read error. The chain joins TRBV6-1 to TRBJ2-1; tentatively, D is TRBD1 (5 bases). The CDR3 has 16 amino acids. The germline V gene encodes CDR1 MNHNS and CDR2 SASEGT. In DNA form, the CDR3 reads TGTGCCAGCAGAGAAGGGTGGGGCAGCTCCTACAATGAGCAGTTCTTC. Protein: CASREGWGSSYNEQFF.

V is TRBV2 and J is TRBJ2-7; 7 bases line up with TRBD2. Germline CDR1 SNHLY, CDR2 FYNNEI. With 8 bases clipped from V and 2 bases from J, the junction kept 6 bases outside the gene matches. The CDR3 runs 13 residues. CDR3 in amino acids: CASQERGAYEQYF. The CDR3 nucleotides read TGTGCCAGCCAGGAGCGGGGCGCCTACGAGCAGTACTTC.

The V and J genes are TRBV25-1 and TRBJ1-1, with unresolved D. The V gene's germline CDR1 is MGHDK and CDR2 SYGVNS. V lost 1 base, J lost 2 bases, and 8 bases lay in between. The CDR3 consists of 14 residues. The CDR3 region is CASSEWSGNTEAFF. The CDR3 coding sequence is TGTGCCAGCAGTGAATGGTCAGGTAACACTGAAGCTTTCTTT.

The chain recombines TRBV23-1 with TRBJ2-7; the D gene is possibly TRBD1 (5 bases). TRBV23-1 is designated an ORF whose function remains uncertain. Trimming shortened V by 2 bases and J by 5 bases, and 10 bases separated the two germline ends. The CDR3 runs 13 residues. The CDR3 protein is CASSQPGSHEQYF. The CDR3 coding sequence is TGCGCCAGCAGTCAACCAGGGTCCCACGAGCAGTACTTC.

The chain uses TRBV9 and TRBJ2-4; maybe TRBD2 (6 bases). The CDR3 totals 15 residues. Germline CDR1 reads SGDLS; CDR2 reads YYNGEE. Trimming left V 0 bases short and J 4 bases short, with 11 bases between. Here the CDR3 reads CASSVGAGMKNIQYF. In DNA, the CDR3 is TGTGCCAGCAGCGTAGGGGCGGGAATGAAAAACATTCAGTACTTC.

The gene calls are TRBV19 and TRBJ2-3; D possibly corresponds to TRBD2 (6 bases). Germline lookup yields CDR1 LNHDA and CDR2 SQIVND (reference sequence). Deletions cut 5 bases from V and 4 bases from J, with 13 bases between. The CDR3 runs 14 residues. As DNA, the CDR3 is TGTGCCAGTAGTTGGCGGGGACTTTCAGATACGCAGTATTTT. As protein: CASSWRGLSDTQYF. Variable domain in full (rest from reference TRBV19 and TRBJ2-3): DGGITQSPKYLFRKEGQNVTLSCEQNLNHDAMYWYRQDPGQGLRLIYYSQIVNDFQKGDIAEGYSVSREKKESFPLTVTSAQKNPTAFYLCASSWRGLSDTQYFGPGTRLTVL.

This clone was recorded once. The chain couples TRBV11-2 to TRBJ2-5; TRBD2 matches 11 bases. CDR1 SGHAT and CDR2 FQNNGV come from the germline V gene. The junction had 7 bases not matched to a gene; V was cut back by 0 bases and J by 4 bases. The length of the CDR3 is 17 residues. The CDR3 is CASSLDRLAGGLETQYF. The CDR3 nucleotides are TGTGCCAGCAGCTTAGATCGGCTAGCGGGAGGATTAGAGACCCAGTACTTC.

This rearrangement joins TRBV25-1 to TRBJ2-5, with 8 bases fitting TRBD1. The CDR3 totals 17 residues. Trimming removed 3 bases from V and 5 bases from J; junction bases left unmatched: 14. Germline values: CDR1 MGHDK, CDR2 SYGVNS. The CDR3 DNA sequence: TGTGCCAGCAGTGACCAACCCGGACGACAGGGGAGGGAGACCCAGTACTTC. It specifies CASSDQPGRQGRETQYF.

This chain links TRBV6-1 with TRBJ2-7; TRBD1 aligns across 9 bases. The CDR3 is 15 residues long. The germline V gene encodes CDR1 MNHNS and CDR2 SASEGT. Trimming removed 2 bases from V and 2 bases from J; junction bases left unmatched: 4. CDR3 bases: TGTGCCAGCAGTGAAATCGGACAGGGGCCCTACGAGCAGTACTTC. Its translation: CASSEIGQGPYEQYF.

This chain joins TRBV10-3 and TRBJ2-1; 9 bases line up with TRBD2. Trimming at V came to 4 bases and at J to 9 bases, leaving 7 bases not matched to a gene. Per the germline V gene, CDR1 is ENHRY and CDR2 is SYGVKD. There are 14 residues in the CDR3. CDR3 bases: TGTGCCATCAGTGGTTGGCGGGAGGGCCCTGAGCAGTTCTTC. Its translation: CAISGWREGPEQFF.

This clone was seen a handful of times. V usage is TRBV7-8 and J usage is TRBJ2-7, with 8 bases fitting TRBD1. V trimming: 1 base; J trimming: 9 bases; junction bases outside the gene matches: 8. Germline V gene data show CDR1 as SGHVS and CDR2 as FQNEAQ. This CDR3 contains 14 residues. The CDR3 DNA reads TGTGCCAGCAGCTTAGAGGTCAGGGGGCCAGGGCAGTACTTC. The encoded protein is CASSLEVRGPGQYF.

This clone showed up just once. The chain combines TRBV19 with TRBJ2-7; TRBD2 matches 13 bases. Germline loops: CDR1 LNHDA, CDR2 SQIVND (reference sequence). This CDR3 contains 16 residues. V lost 5 bases, J lost 3 bases, and 7 bases stayed unmatched. DNA for the CDR3: TGTGCCAGTAGTCCGTCACTAGCGGGAGGGCTCTACGAGCAGTACTTC. As protein: CASSPSLAGGLYEQYF.

The chain recombines TRBV2 with TRBJ1-5, with TRBD1 matching 7 bases. This CDR3 is 16 amino acids long. Trimming took 1 base from V and 3 from J; bases not matched to a gene: 6. Germline CDR1 is SNHLY and CDR2 is FYNNEI. The CDR3 sequence: CASSEGTDRDNQPQHF. Here the CDR3 DNA reads TGTGCCAGCAGTGAAGGCACTGACAGGGACAATCAGCCCCAGCATTTT. The whole variable domain, remainder taken from reference TRBV2 and TRBJ1-5, is EPEVTQTPSHQVTQMGQEVILRCVPISNHLYFYWYRQILGQKVEFLVSFYNNEISEKSEIFDDQFSVERPDGSNFTLKIRSTKLEDSAMYFCASSEGTDRDNQPQHFGDGTRLSIL.

The chain combines TRBV30 with TRBJ1-5; 7 positions match TRBD1. The V segment lost 4 bases and the J segment 2 bases; nucleotides outside the gene matches: 2. Germline assignment: CDR1 GTSNPN and CDR2 SVGIG (reference sequence). This CDR3 is 13 amino acids long. CDR3 coding DNA: TGTGCCTGGACTGGACAGGGCAATCAGCCCCAGCATTTT. It is translated as CAWTGQGNQPQHF.

The count of this clone is one. The rearrangement joins TRBV4-2 to TRBJ2-3, with 12 bases lining up with TRBD2. Trimming removed 2 bases from V and 3 bases from J; junction bases left unmatched: 9. The CDR3 is made up of 18 amino acids. Germline V gives CDR1 LGHNA, CDR2 YNFKEQ. CDR3 residues: CASSQPLAGGPGTDTQYF. The CDR3 nucleotides are TGTGCCAGCAGCCAACCCCTAGCGGGAGGGCCTGGGACAGATACGCAGTATTTT.

The chain recombines TRBV7-9 with TRBJ1-2, with D unclear. V was trimmed by 0 bases and J by 1 base, leaving 12 bases between them. Germline assignment: CDR1 SEHNR and CDR2 FQNEAQ (reference sequence). This CDR3 is built from 16 residues. The CDR3: CASSLAGGAYNYGYTF. DNA for the CDR3: TGTGCCAGCAGCTTAGCGGGAGGAGCCTATAACTATGGCTACACCTTC.

This clone was picked up one time. The gene calls are TRBV5-1 and TRBJ1-5, with 9 bases that match TRBD1. V shed 4 bases and J 5 bases; nucleotides not matched to a gene: 10. The germline V gene encodes CDR1 SGHRS and CDR2 YFSETQ. This CDR3 is built from 16 residues. CDR3 residues: CASSAYGGQGYQPQHF. The CDR3 nucleotides are TGCGCCAGCAGCGCTTATGGGGGACAGGGTTATCAGCCCCAGCATTTT.

This chain links TRBV5-1 with TRBJ1-1, with D perhaps TRBD1 (5 bases). The CDR3 extends over 11 amino acids. V lost 5 bases, J lost 7 bases, and 9 bases lay in between. Germline V lookup: CDR1 SGHRS, CDR2 YFSETQ. As DNA, the CDR3 is TGCGCCAGCAGTGACAGAAATGAAGCTTTCTTT. Protein: CASSDRNEAFF.

The rearrangement joins TRBV7-8 to TRBJ2-7; 7 nucleotides agree with TRBD1. The junction had 8 bases not matched to a gene; V was cut back by 3 bases and J by 6 bases. In germline, CDR1 is SGHVS, CDR2 FQNEAQ. CDR3 size: 14 residues. In DNA, the CDR3 is TGTGCCAGCAGCTTTCAGCCCACAGGGGTCGAGCAGTACTTC. As protein: CASSFQPTGVEQYF. Full variable domain (missing parts from reference TRBV7-8 and TRBJ2-7): GAGVSQSPRYKVAKRGQDVALRCDPISGHVSLFWYQQALGQGPEFLTYFQNEAQLDKSGLPSDRFFAERPEGSVSTLKIQRTQQEDSAVYLCASSFQPTGVEQYFGPGTRLTVT.

The genes are TRBV5-1 and TRBJ2-1; D gene ambiguous. V was shortened by 3 bases and J by 4 bases, with 11 bases between the two germline ends. The CDR3 loop spans 14 amino acids. The V gene's germline CDR1 is SGHRS and CDR2 YFSETQ. CDR3 in amino acids: CASSSPPGYNEQFF. CDR3 sequence (DNA): TGCGCCAGCAGCTCCCCGCCCGGTTACAATGAGCAGTTCTTC.

The gene calls are TRBV5-1 and TRBJ2-1; the match to TRBD2 covers 10 bases. This CDR3 has 16 residues. The germline V gene encodes CDR1 SGHRS and CDR2 YFSETQ. Germline trimming cut 1 base from V and 5 bases from J; bases unmatched to any gene: 6. The CDR3 coding sequence is TGCGCCAGCAGCTTGCCTCTCCTAGCGGGAGACAATGAGCAGTTCTTC. Its translation: CASSLPLLAGDNEQFF.

V gene TRBV25-1 combines with J gene TRBJ1-2; D is possibly TRBD1 (6 bases). V shed 3 bases and J shed 6 bases, with 14 bases lying between them. The germline V gene encodes CDR1 MGHDK and CDR2 SYGVNS. The CDR3 runs 14 residues. DNA of the CDR3: TGTGCCAGCAGTGACGTCAGGGGCCCCCATGGCTACACCTTC. It is translated as CASSDVRGPHGYTF.

This sequence joins TRBV2 and TRBJ1-5; 7 bases agree with TRBD1. The CDR3 sequence is 14 residues long. CDR1 is SNHLY, CDR2 FYNNEI, per germline. V lost 1 base and J lost 5; bases outside the gene matches: 2. The CDR3 is CASSEEQGDQPQHF. The CDR3 bases are TGTGCCAGCAGTGAAGAGCAGGGGGATCAGCCCCAGCATTTT.

The CDR3 sequence is CASSIFVQEYEQYF. As DNA, the CDR3 is TGTGCCAGTAGTATCTTCGTACAGGAATACGAGCAGTACTTC. The V and J genes are TRBV19 and TRBJ2-7, with a possible D match to TRBD1 (5 bases). Germline CDR1 and CDR2: LNHDA and SQIVND (reference sequence). V was cut by 3 bases and J by 4 bases, with 13 bases left in between. This CDR3 spans 14 amino acids.

This chain uses TRBV2 with TRBJ1-5, with a possible D match to TRBD1 (5 bases). Trimming left V 7 bases short and J 7 bases short, with 17 bases between. The CDR3 runs 14 residues. The germline V gene has CDR1 SNHLY and CDR2 FYNNEI. The CDR3 region has the DNA TGTGCCAGCAAGGGAGGGCCGGGGGAACAGCCCCAGCATTTT. It is translated as CASKGGPGEQPQHF.

In DNA, the CDR3 is TGTGCCAGCTCACTGTCCTACGAGCAGTACTTC. The encoded protein is CASSLSYEQYF. The rearrangement joins TRBV18 to TRBJ2-7; D gene ambiguous. Per the germline V gene, CDR1 is KGHSH and CDR2 is LQKENI. V was shortened by 4 bases and J by 1 base, with 2 bases between the two germline ends. The CDR3 covers 11 residues.

V gene TRBV7-9 combines with J gene TRBJ2-3; a weak D match, TRBD2 (5 bases). Looked up from germline, CDR1 is SEHNR and CDR2 is FQNEAQ (reference sequence). This CDR3 has 14 amino acids. V was trimmed by 5 bases and J by 2 bases, leaving 11 bases between them. The CDR3 coding sequence is TGTGCCAGCAGCCAAGGACTTGCCACAGATACGCAGTATTTT. As protein: CASSQGLATDTQYF.

The chain combines TRBV2 with TRBJ2-1; 7 bases are a match to TRBD2. The CDR3 has 14 residues. V was clipped by 7 bases and J by 5 bases; unmatched bases: 8. From germline, CDR1 is SNHLY and CDR2 FYNNEI. This chain's CDR3 is CASKGGEVNNEQFF. The CDR3 DNA is TGTGCCAGCAAGGGAGGGGAGGTAAACAATGAGCAGTTCTTC.

V usage is TRBV2 and J usage is TRBJ2-5; TRBD2 agrees at 12 bases. The ends lost 6 bases at V and 7 bases at J; junction bases unmatched: 9. This CDR3 contains 15 residues. Germline V gives CDR1 SNHLY, CDR2 FYNNEI. This CDR3 is CASSSGLAGKGTQYF. Written as DNA, the CDR3 is TGTGCCAGCAGCTCCGGACTAGCGGGGAAGGGGACCCAGTACTTC. Based on the CDR3 plus reference TRBV2 and TRBJ2-5, the full variable domain is EPEVTQTPSHQVTQMGQEVILRCVPISNHLYFYWYRQILGQKVEFLVSFYNNEISEKSEIFDDQFSVERPDGSNFTLKIRSTKLEDSAMYFCASSSGLAGKGTQYFGPGTRLLVL.